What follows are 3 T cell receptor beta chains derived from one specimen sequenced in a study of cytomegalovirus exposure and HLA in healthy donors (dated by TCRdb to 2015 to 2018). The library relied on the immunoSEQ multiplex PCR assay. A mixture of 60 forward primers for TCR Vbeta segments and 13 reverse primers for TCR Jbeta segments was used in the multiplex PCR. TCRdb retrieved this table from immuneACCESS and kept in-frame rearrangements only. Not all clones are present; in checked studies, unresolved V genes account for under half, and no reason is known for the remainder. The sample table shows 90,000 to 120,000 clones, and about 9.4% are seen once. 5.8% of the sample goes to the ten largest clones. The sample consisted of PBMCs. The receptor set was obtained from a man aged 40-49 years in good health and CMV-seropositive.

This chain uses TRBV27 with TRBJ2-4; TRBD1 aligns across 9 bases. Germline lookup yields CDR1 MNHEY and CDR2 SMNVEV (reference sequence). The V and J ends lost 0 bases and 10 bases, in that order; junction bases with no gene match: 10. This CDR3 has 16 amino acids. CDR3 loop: CASSLSLPTGGFIQYF. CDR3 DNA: TGTGCCAGCAGTTTATCGCTTCCCACAGGGGGCTTTATTCAGTACTTC.

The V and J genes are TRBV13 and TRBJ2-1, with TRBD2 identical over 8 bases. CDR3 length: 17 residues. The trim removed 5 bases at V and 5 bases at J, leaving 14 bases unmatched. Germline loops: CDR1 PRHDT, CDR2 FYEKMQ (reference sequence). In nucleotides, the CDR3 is TGTGCCAGCAGCCAGGAATCATGGGCCGGGAGGGACAATGAGCAGTTCTTC. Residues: CASSQESWAGRDNEQFF.

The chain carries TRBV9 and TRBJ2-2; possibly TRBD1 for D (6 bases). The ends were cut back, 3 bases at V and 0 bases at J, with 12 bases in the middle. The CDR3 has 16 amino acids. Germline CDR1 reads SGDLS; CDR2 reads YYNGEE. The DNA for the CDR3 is TGTGCCAGCAGCGGCAGGGGACCTACGAACACCGGGGAGCTGTTTTTT. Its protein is CASSGRGPTNTGELFF.